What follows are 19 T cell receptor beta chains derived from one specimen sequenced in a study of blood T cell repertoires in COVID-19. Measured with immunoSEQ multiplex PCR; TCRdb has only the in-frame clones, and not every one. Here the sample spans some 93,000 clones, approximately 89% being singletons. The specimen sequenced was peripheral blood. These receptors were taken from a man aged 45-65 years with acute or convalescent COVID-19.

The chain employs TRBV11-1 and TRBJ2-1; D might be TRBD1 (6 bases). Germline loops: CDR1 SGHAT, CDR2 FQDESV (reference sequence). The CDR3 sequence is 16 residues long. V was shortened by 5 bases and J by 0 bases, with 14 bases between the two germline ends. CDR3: CASSRGRDISYNEQFF. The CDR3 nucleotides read TGTGCCAGCAGCCGGGGCAGGGACATCTCCTACAATGAGCAGTTCTTC.

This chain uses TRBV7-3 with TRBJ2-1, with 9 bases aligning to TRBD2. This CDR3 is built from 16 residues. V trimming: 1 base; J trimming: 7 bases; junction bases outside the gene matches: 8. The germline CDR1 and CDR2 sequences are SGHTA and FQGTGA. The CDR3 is CASSLSGGRAMNEQFF. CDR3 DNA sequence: TGTGCCAGCAGCTTAAGTGGCGGGAGGGCTATGAATGAGCAGTTCTTC.

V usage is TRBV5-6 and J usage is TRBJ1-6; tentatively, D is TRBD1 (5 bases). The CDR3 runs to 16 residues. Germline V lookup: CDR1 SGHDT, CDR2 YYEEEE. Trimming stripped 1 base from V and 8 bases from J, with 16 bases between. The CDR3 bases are TGTGCCAGCAGCTTGAGGGTGGTCACAGGATATTCACCCCTCCACTTT. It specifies CASSLRVVTGYSPLHF.

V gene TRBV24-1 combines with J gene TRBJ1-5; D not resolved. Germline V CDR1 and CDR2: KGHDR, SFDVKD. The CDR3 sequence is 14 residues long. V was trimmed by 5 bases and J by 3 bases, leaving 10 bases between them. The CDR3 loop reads CATSVNRDNQPQHF. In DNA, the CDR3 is TGTGCCACCAGTGTTAACCGGGACAATCAGCCCCAGCATTTT.

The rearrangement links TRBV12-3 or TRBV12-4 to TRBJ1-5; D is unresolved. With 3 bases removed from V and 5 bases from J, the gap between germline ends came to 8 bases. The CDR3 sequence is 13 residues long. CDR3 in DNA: TGTGCCAGCAGTTTCCCCCCGTATCAGCCCCAGCATTTT. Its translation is CASSFPPYQPQHF.

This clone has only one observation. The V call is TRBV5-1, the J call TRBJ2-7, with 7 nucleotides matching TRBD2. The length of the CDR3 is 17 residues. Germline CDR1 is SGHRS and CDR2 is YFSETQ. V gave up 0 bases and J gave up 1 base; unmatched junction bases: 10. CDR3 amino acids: CASSLGSAGRGSYEQYF. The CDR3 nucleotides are TGCGCCAGCAGCTTGGGATCAGCAGGGAGGGGTTCCTACGAGCAGTACTTC.

The CDR3 coding sequence is TGTGCCAGTTCCTTCAGACAGGGGTGGAACACAGATACGCAGTATTTT. Protein product: CASSFRQGWNTDTQYF. The rearrangement joins TRBV19 to TRBJ2-3; TRBD1 aligns across 8 bases. This CDR3 is built from 16 residues. V was pared by 8 bases and J by 2 bases, with 12 bases of the junction left unmatched. Germline V gene lookup returns CDR1 LNHDA and CDR2 SQIVND (reference sequence).

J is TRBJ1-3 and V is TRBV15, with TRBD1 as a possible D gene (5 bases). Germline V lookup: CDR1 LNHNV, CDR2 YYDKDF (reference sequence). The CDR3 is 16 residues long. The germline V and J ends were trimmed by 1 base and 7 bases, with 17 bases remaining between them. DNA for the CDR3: TGTGCCACCAGCAGAGCATTGAGTCCTAGGGGTAACACCATATATTTT. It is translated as CATSRALSPRGNTIYF.

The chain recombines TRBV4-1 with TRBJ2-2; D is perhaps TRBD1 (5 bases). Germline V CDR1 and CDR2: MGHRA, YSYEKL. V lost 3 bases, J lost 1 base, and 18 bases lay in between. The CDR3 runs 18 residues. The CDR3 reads CASSHGPGQLVNTGELFF. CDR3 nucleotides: TGCGCCAGCAGCCACGGTCCAGGGCAGCTAGTGAACACCGGGGAGCTGTTTTTT.

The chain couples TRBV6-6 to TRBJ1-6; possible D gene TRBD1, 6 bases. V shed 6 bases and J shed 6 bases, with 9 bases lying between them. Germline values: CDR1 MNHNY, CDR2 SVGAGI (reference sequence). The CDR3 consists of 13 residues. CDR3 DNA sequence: TGTGCCAGCAGAAGGGACACTAATTCACCCCTCCACTTT. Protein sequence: CASRRDTNSPLHF.

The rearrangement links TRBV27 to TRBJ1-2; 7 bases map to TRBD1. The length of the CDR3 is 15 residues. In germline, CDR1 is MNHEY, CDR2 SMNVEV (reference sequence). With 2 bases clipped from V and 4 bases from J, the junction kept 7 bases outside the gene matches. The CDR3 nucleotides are TGTGCCAGCAGTTTAGACAGGGATGCTTTCTATGGCTACACCTTC. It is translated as CASSLDRDAFYGYTF.

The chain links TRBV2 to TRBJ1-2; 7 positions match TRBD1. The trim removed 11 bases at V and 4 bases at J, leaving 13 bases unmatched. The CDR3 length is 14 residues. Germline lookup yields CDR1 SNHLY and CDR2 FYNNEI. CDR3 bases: TGTGCCCTAACCCCCCAGGGGGAGTCCTATGGCTACACCTTC. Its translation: CALTPQGESYGYTF.

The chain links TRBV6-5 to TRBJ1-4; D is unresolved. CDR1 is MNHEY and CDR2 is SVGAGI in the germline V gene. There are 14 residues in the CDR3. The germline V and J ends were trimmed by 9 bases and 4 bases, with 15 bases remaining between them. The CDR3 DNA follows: TGTGCCAGTACGAGAGGATTTGGTAATGAAAAACTGTTTTTT. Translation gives CASTRGFGNEKLFF.

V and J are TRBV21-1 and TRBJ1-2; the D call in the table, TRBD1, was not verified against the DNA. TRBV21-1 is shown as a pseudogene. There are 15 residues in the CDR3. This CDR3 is CASSKKGTGGYGYTF. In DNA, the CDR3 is TGTGCCAGCAGCAAGAAGGGGACAGGGGGCTATGGCTACACCTTC.

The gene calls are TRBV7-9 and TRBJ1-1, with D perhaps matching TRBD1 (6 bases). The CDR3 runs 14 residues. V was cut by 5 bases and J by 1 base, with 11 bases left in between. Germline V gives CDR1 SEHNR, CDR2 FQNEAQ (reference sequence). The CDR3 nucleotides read TGTGCCAGCAGCCGTCCGACAGGGAACACTGAAGCTTTCTTT. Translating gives CASSRPTGNTEAFF.

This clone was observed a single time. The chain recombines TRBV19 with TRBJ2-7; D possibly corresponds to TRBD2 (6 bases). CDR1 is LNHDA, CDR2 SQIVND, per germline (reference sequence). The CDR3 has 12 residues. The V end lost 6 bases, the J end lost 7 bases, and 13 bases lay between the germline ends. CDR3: CASRGRGNEQYF. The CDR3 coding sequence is TGTGCCAGTAGGGGCCGGGGGAATGAGCAGTACTTC. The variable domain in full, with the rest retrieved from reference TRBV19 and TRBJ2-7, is DGGITQSPKYLFRKEGQNVTLSCEQNLNHDAMYWYRQDPGQGLRLIYYSQIVNDFQKGDIAEGYSVSREKKESFPLTVTSAQKNPTAFYLCASRGRGNEQYFGPGTRLTVT.

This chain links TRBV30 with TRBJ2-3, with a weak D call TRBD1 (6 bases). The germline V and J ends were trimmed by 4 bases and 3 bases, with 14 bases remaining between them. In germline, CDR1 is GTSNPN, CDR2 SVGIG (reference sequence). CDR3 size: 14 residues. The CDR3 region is CAWKRDTRTDTQYF. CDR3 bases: TGTGCCTGGAAGAGGGACACCAGGACAGATACGCAGTATTTT.

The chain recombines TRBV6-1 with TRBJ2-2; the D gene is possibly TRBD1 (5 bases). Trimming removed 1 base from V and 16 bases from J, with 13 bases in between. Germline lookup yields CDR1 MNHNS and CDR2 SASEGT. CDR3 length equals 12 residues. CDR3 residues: CASSEGQGLEFF. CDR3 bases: TGTGCCAGCAGTGAAGGGCAGGGCTTGGAGTTTTTT.

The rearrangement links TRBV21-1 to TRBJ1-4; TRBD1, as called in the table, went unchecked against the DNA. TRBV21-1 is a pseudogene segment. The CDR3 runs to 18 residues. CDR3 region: CASSKQPARGGIMEKLFF. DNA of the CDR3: TGTGCCAGCAGCAAACAACCCGCCAGGGGCGGAATTATGGAAAAACTGTTTTTT.